These T cell receptor beta chains were read from a single sample in a study of control samples from healthy donors and cancer patients. Sequenced by immunoSEQ multiplex PCR; TCRdb stores in-frame clones only, minus some. The table shows about 64,000 clones, with more than 85% occurring only once. The sequenced sample consisted of PBMCs. The receptors were gathered from a man in his forties or fifties with colorectal cancer. CDR3s include the opening cysteine and the closing phenylalanine or tryptophan. Fields, in order: clone size, D gene, V gene, J gene, CDR3 DNA, CDR3 protein. D genes are given only for firm matches. Clone size appears in some rows only: once, few, many, or a class for an expanded clone.

NA	NA	TRBV5-6	TRBJ2-5	TGTGCCAGCAGCTTGGGCAGCGTGGGCGAGACCCAGTACTTC	CASSLGSVGETQYF
NA	TRBD1	TRBV15	TRBJ1-1	TGTGCCACCAGCGGAAGGACAGGGTGGGACACTGAAGCTTTCTTT	CATSGRTGWDTEAFF
NA	TRBD1	TRBV5-1	TRBJ2-5	TGCGCCAGCAGCATCGGACAGGGGCAAGAGACCCAGTACTTC	CASSIGQGQETQYF
NA	TRBD1	TRBV27	TRBJ2-6	TGTGCCAGCAGTTTATGGGGGGGACAGGGGAGTATCACTGGGGCCAACGTCCTGACTTTC	CASSLWGGQGSITGANVLTF
NA	NA	TRBV19	TRBJ1-1	TGTGCCAGTAGTCCATGGCAGGGGTCAACTGAAGCTTTCTTT	CASSPWQGSTEAFF
NA	NA	TRBV6-5	TRBJ2-7	TGTGCCAGCAGTTACGGAGGGGTGAGCTCCTACGAGCAGTACTTC	CASSYGGVSSYEQYF
once	NA	TRBV2	TRBJ1-4	TGTGCCAGCTGCGAGGGCAGTCCTAATGAAAAACTGTTTTTT	CASCEGSPNEKLFF
NA	NA	TRBV19	TRBJ2-7	TGTGCCAGTAGTAGCCCAGGGTCCGTGCGGGGCGAGCAGTACTTC	CASSSPGSVRGEQYF
NA	NA	TRBV9	TRBJ2-2	TGTGCCAGCAGCGTAGGAGGGTTCCCCGGGGAGCTGTTTTTT	CASSVGGFPGELFF
NA	NA	TRBV19	TRBJ1-1	TGTGCCAGTAGTATAAGGGGGGGGAGCACTGAAGCTTTCTTT	CASSIRGGSTEAFF
once	NA	TRBV18	TRBJ1-1	TGTGCCAGCTCACCGCAGGGGCTGAACACTGAAGCTTTCTTT	CASSPQGLNTEAFF
once	TRBD2	TRBV5-1	TRBJ2-1	TGCGCCAGCAGCTTGGCCGGGACTAGCGGGGGGATGTCCTACAATGAGCAGTTCTTC	CASSLAGTSGGMSYNEQFF
NA	NA	TRBV7-2	TRBJ1-1	TGTGCCAGCAGCGAGGGTCTGAGGTCCGTGGAAGCTTTCTTT	CASSEGLRSVEAFF
NA	NA	TRBV2	TRBJ1-1	TGTGCCAGCAGTGAGGGGTGGATTGAAGCTTTCTTT	CASSEGWIEAFF
NA	NA	TRBV14	TRBJ2-5	TGTGCCAGCAGCCAAGTGTTACAAGAGACCCAGTACTTC	CASSQVLQETQYF
NA	NA	TRBV4-1	TRBJ2-1	TGCGCCAGCAGCCAACTAACCCCAAATGAGCAGTTCTTC	CASSQLTPNEQFF
NA	NA	TRBV18	TRBJ2-7	TGTGCCAGCTCCCCGACTGCCTACGAGCAGTACTTC	CASSPTAYEQYF
few	NA	TRBV6-1	TRBJ1-1	TGTGCCAGCAGTGAATGGGCCAAGAACACTGAAGCTTTCTTT	CASSEWAKNTEAFF
NA	NA	TRBV25-1	TRBJ1-1	TGTGCCAGCAGTGAGAACAGCCTGAACACTGAAGCTTTCTTT	CASSENSLNTEAFF
NA	NA	TRBV19	TRBJ1-1	TGTGCCAGTAGTACGTCTAATACAGGGAAGTCTGAAGCTTTCTTT	CASSTSNTGKSEAFF